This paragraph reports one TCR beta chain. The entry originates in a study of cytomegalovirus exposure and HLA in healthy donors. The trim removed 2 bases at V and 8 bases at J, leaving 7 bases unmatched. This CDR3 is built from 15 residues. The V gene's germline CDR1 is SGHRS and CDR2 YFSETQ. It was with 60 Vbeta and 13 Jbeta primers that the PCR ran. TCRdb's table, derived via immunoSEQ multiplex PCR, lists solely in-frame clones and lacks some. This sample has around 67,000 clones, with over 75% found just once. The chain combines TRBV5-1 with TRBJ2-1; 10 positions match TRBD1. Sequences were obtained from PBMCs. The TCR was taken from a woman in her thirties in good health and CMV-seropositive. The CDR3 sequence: CASSFTGTGAYEQFF. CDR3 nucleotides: TGCGCCAGCAGCTTCACCGGGACAGGGGCCTATGAGCAGTTCTTC.